These 21 T cell receptor beta chains originate from one sample sequenced in a study of neoadjuvant anti-PD-1 for oral cavity cancer. The time point: after neoadjuvant nivolumab, at surgical resection. Method: immunoSEQ multiplex PCR; TCRdb's copy keeps in-frame clones and lacks some. The sample shows 55,000 to 75,000 clones, around 85% of them seen only once. Sequences were derived from PBMCs, sampled after nivolumab (anti-PD-1) treatment. The receptor source for this set is a person aged 40 to 85 with oral cavity squamous cell carcinoma.

This chain uses TRBV9 with TRBJ1-3; maybe TRBD1 (6 bases). There are 14 residues in the CDR3. V lost 3 bases and J lost 2, with 9 bases in between. Germline V gives CDR1 SGDLS, CDR2 YYNGEE. The CDR3 loop reads CASSARTAGNTIYF. The CDR3 DNA sequence: TGTGCCAGCAGCGCCCGGACAGCTGGAAACACCATATATTTT.

V is TRBV28 and J is TRBJ1-4; TRBD1 matches 7 bases. This CDR3 comprises 13 residues. Trimming cost V 6 bases and J 8 bases; bases outside gene matches: 6. Germline V lookup: CDR1 MDHEN, CDR2 SYDVKM. CDR3 in DNA: TGTGCCAGCAGGAGGACAGGTGGGGAAAAACTGTTTTTT. It specifies CASRRTGGEKLFF.

Only a few counts were recorded for this clone. This chain joins TRBV19 and TRBJ1-2; D not resolved. CDR3 length: 15 amino acids. Between the trimmed V and J ends, which lost 3 bases and 2 bases, there was a span of 13 bases. The germline V gene has CDR1 LNHDA and CDR2 SQIVND (reference sequence). The CDR3 coding sequence is TGTGCCAGTAGTATCCTTGGGCAGTACAACTATGGCTACACCTTC. This gives the protein CASSILGQYNYGYTF.

The rearrangement uses TRBV7-2 and TRBJ2-7; D gene ambiguous. The CDR3 runs 14 residues. The germline V gene has CDR1 SGHTA and CDR2 FQGNSA. Trimming pared 5 bases from V and 2 bases from J, leaving 13 bases between. The CDR3 protein is CASSPPANTYEQYF. DNA for the CDR3: TGTGCCAGCAGCCCCCCCGCGAACACCTACGAGCAGTACTTC. Together with reference TRBV7-2 and TRBJ2-7, the CDR3 gives the full variable domain: GAGVSQSPSNKVTEKGKDVELRCDPISGHTALYWYRQSLGQGLEFLIYFQGNSAPDKSGLPSDRFSAERTGGSVSTLTIQRTQQEDSAVYLCASSPPANTYEQYFGPGTRLTVT.

The rearrangement links TRBV2 to TRBJ2-5; D uncertain. Per the germline V gene, CDR1 is SNHLY and CDR2 is FYNNEI. V was trimmed by 4 bases and J by 5 bases, leaving 5 bases between them. The CDR3 is 11 amino acids. The CDR3 sequence: CASSVMETQYF. In DNA, the CDR3 is TGTGCCAGCAGTGTGATGGAGACCCAGTACTTC.

This clone came up once. At one end the junction does not follow the germline gene, possibly because of a read error. The CDR3 nucleotides are TGTGCCACCAGCAGGGGAGTAGGCCAGGTGTTT. This encodes CATSRGVGQVF. V gene TRBV15 combines with J gene TRBJ1-1; D is undetermined. The CDR3 sequence is 11 residues long. Germline values: CDR1 LNHNV, CDR2 YYDKDF (reference sequence).

V is TRBV5-1 and J is TRBJ2-7, with 10 bases matching TRBD2. The junction had 13 bases not matched to a gene; V was cut back by 1 base and J by 3 bases. The CDR3 sequence is 18 residues long. CDR1 is SGHRS and CDR2 is YFSETQ in the germline V gene. The DNA for the CDR3 is TGCGCCAGCAGCTTGTACCTAGCGGGGGAGGCCCTTAGCTACGAGCAGTACTTC. Translation: CASSLYLAGEALSYEQYF.

The CDR3 region has the DNA TGTGCCAGCAGCCCTGGGATAGCGGGGTCCAATGAGCAGTTCTTC. Its translation: CASSPGIAGSNEQFF. The genes are TRBV9 and TRBJ2-1; 8 bases map to TRBD2. The ends lost 4 bases at V and 6 bases at J; junction bases unmatched: 9. Germline CDR1 is SGDLS and CDR2 is YYNGEE. The CDR3 runs to 15 residues.

The chain carries TRBV5-1 and TRBJ2-1, with 10 bases aligning to TRBD2. The CDR3 loop spans 15 amino acids. Germline V gene sequence: CDR1 SGHRS, CDR2 YFSETQ. V lost 2 bases to trimming and J lost 10 bases; unmatched junction nucleotides: 9. CDR3: CASSFRERGGGEQFF. CDR3 DNA sequence: TGCGCCAGCAGCTTTCGGGAGCGGGGGGGCGGAGAGCAGTTCTTC.

This sequence joins TRBV11-2 and TRBJ1-1; no clear D gene. V lost 5 bases and J lost 0, with 7 bases in between. CDR3 length: 13 amino acids. Germline V gene sequence: CDR1 SGHAT, CDR2 FQNNGV. The CDR3 DNA sequence: TGTGCCAGCAGCACCGCGTTGAACACTGAAGCTTTCTTT. Its translation is CASSTALNTEAFF.

The chain is built from TRBV27 and TRBJ1-4; 9 bases are a match to TRBD1. The CDR3 runs 15 residues. The V segment lost 5 bases and the J segment 5 bases; nucleotides outside the gene matches: 6. CDR1 is MNHEY, CDR2 SMNVEV, per germline (reference sequence). As DNA, the CDR3 is TGTGCCAGCAGTCTTGCCGGGACAGGGAATGAAAAACTGTTTTTT. Translating it yields CASSLAGTGNEKLFF.

The chain uses TRBV5-1 and TRBJ2-1; a weak D match, TRBD2 (5 bases). Per the germline V gene, CDR1 is SGHRS and CDR2 is YFSETQ. The CDR3 loop spans 16 amino acids. V gave up 4 bases and J gave up 0 bases, with 14 bases separating them. The CDR3 region is CASSAFGESSYNEQFF. DNA for the CDR3: TGCGCCAGCAGCGCCTTTGGGGAGAGCTCCTACAATGAGCAGTTCTTC.

This chain uses TRBV19 with TRBJ2-5, with D hard to call. V lost 0 bases to trimming and J lost 1 base, with 12 bases between them. Germline CDR1 is LNHDA and CDR2 is SQIVND (reference sequence). CDR3 length: 16 amino acids. CDR3 protein: CASSIEGISSQETQYF. The CDR3 bases are TGTGCCAGTAGTATAGAAGGCATATCAAGCCAAGAGACCCAGTACTTC.

The rearrangement uses TRBV12-5 and TRBJ1-1, with 7 bases matching TRBD1. Germline loops: CDR1 LGHNT, CDR2 FRNRAP. The CDR3 runs 14 residues. V shed 1 base, J shed 7 bases, and the junction held 6 bases outside the gene matches. The chain's CDR3 is CASGLDLRGREAFF. The CDR3 bases are TGTGCTAGTGGTTTGGACCTTAGGGGGCGTGAAGCTTTCTTT.

This chain connects TRBV7-2 to TRBJ2-1; 9 nucleotides line up with TRBD1. Germline V CDR1 and CDR2: SGHTA, FQGNSA. The trim removed 6 bases at V and 10 bases at J, leaving 13 bases unmatched. The CDR3 has 15 residues. The CDR3: CASRSQTGGGWEQFF. CDR3 bases: TGTGCCAGCAGATCCCAGACAGGGGGAGGATGGGAGCAGTTCTTC.

CDR3 in amino acids: CSDATEGNTEAFF. Written as DNA, the CDR3 is TGCAGCGACGCGACAGAGGGGAACACTGAAGCTTTCTTT. This sequence joins TRBV29-1 and TRBJ1-1; D may be TRBD1 (5 bases). This CDR3 is 13 amino acids long. Germline CDR1 is SQVTM and CDR2 is ANQGSEA. Trimming stripped 7 bases from V and 1 base from J, with 13 bases between.

J is TRBJ2-1 and V is TRBV6-4, with D unclear. The CDR3 spans 13 residues. The V gene's germline CDR1 is MRHNA and CDR2 SNTAGT. V lost 4 bases and J 9 bases, leaving 13 bases between the germline ends. The CDR3 protein is CASSVSTMGEQFF. In nucleotides, the CDR3 is TGTGCCAGCAGTGTTTCGACAATGGGTGAGCAGTTCTTC.

This chain connects TRBV6-5 to TRBJ2-7; D may be TRBD1 or TRBD2 (5 bases each). CDR1 and CDR2 from the germline V gene are MNHEY and SVGAGI. The CDR3 length is 13 residues. Trimming pared 3 bases from V and 6 bases from J, leaving 12 bases between. The CDR3 protein is CASSYLGVGEQYF. CDR3 DNA sequence: TGTGCCAGCAGTTATTTGGGGGTAGGCGAGCAGTACTTC.

This chain uses TRBV5-1 with TRBJ2-7; tentatively, D is TRBD2 (5 bases). The V gene's germline CDR1 is SGHRS and CDR2 YFSETQ. V was clipped by 3 bases and J by 4 bases, with 8 bases between them. This CDR3 is 12 amino acids long. The CDR3 DNA sequence: TGCGCCAGCAGCTCCCGCGGGTACGAGCAGTACTTC. Amino acids: CASSSRGYEQYF.

The V call is TRBV6-5, the J call TRBJ1-1; no clear D. There are 14 residues in the CDR3. Germline V gene lookup returns CDR1 MNHEY and CDR2 SVGAGI. Trimming cost V 10 bases and J 0 bases, with 15 bases left between them. The CDR3 DNA is TGTGCCACTCGTACCATCCTCATGAACACTGAAGCTTTCTTT. This encodes CATRTILMNTEAFF.

This clone was seen only once. V gene TRBV9 combines with J gene TRBJ2-2; maybe TRBD1 (6 bases). Trimming removed 2 bases from V and 1 base from J, with 12 bases in between. CDR1 and CDR2 (germline): SGDLS, YYNGEE. CDR3 length equals 16 residues. The CDR3, as DNA: TGTGCCAGCAGCGTTCGTCCAGGGGAGAACACCGGGGAGCTGTTTTTT. The encoded protein is CASSVRPGENTGELFF. Combining the CDR3 with reference TRBV9 and TRBJ2-2 gives the whole variable domain DSGVTQTPKHLITATGQRVTLRCSPRSGDLSVYWYQQSLDQGLQFLIQYYNGEERAKGNILERFSAQQFPDLHSELNLSSLELGDSALYFCASSVRPGENTGELFFGEGSRLTVL.